Below, 17 T cell receptor beta chains from the same sample are listed, as sequenced in a study of blood T cell repertoires in COVID-19. Clones were sequenced by immunoSEQ multiplex PCR, and TCRdb holds only the in-frame ones, with some missing. The profile shows around 300,000 clones, 80% to 95% of them singletons. Specimen: peripheral blood. The receptors shown here come from a woman in her 30s with COVID-19, enrolled during active disease.

Concerning this clone itself: At the DNA level, this CDR3 is encoded by other sequences in the same sample as well. The rearrangement uses TRBV27 and TRBJ2-7; 11 bases are shared with TRBD2. Germline CDR1 and CDR2: MNHEY and SMNVEV (reference sequence). V shed 6 bases and J 3 bases; nucleotides not matched to a gene: 4. CDR3 length: 14 residues. The CDR3 is CASSLGTSGYEQYF. DNA of the CDR3: TGTGCCAGCAGCTTAGGGACTAGCGGCTACGAGCAGTACTTC.

The genes are TRBV5-1 and TRBJ1-1, with D possibly matching TRBD1 (5 bases). Germline values: CDR1 SGHRS, CDR2 YFSETQ. Trimming cost V 0 bases and J 4 bases, with 22 bases left between them. CDR3 length: 18 amino acids. The CDR3 reads CASSLAVRALIGGTEAFF. CDR3 sequence (DNA): TGCGCCAGCAGCTTGGCCGTGCGGGCCCTAATCGGGGGCACTGAAGCTTTCTTT.

J is TRBJ1-4 and V is TRBV5-8; 7 positions agree with TRBD1. Unmatched junction bases numbered 9, after V lost 0 bases and J lost 7 bases. The CDR3 loop spans 16 amino acids. The germline V gene has CDR1 SGHTS and CDR2 YDEGEE. The CDR3 loop reads CASSLGTGARTEKLFF. CDR3 nucleotides: TGTGCCAGCAGCTTGGGGACAGGAGCCCGAACTGAAAAACTGTTTTTT. Together with reference TRBV5-8 and TRBJ1-4, the CDR3 gives the full variable domain: EAGVTQSPTHLIKTRGQQATLRCSPISGHTSVYWYQQALGLGLQFLLWYDEGEERNRGNFPPRFSGRQFPNYSSELNVNALELEDSALYLCASSLGTGARTEKLFFGSGTQLSVL.

This chain uses TRBV7-2 with TRBJ1-6; 7 bases align to TRBD1. CDR3 size: 15 residues. V gave up 6 bases and J gave up 4 bases; unmatched junction bases: 6. From germline, CDR1 is SGHTA and CDR2 FQGNSA. The CDR3 loop reads CASRRPGQYNSPLHF. The CDR3 nucleotides are TGTGCCAGCAGACGACCGGGACAGTATAATTCACCCCTCCACTTT.

The genes are TRBV27 and TRBJ2-3; no clear D gene. This CDR3 contains 14 residues. Trimming cost V 1 base and J 6 bases, with 11 bases left between them. Germline V lookup: CDR1 MNHEY, CDR2 SMNVEV (reference sequence). The CDR3 is CASSLWLDSDTQYF. DNA of the CDR3: TGTGCCAGCAGTTTATGGCTAGATTCGGATACGCAGTATTTT.

The chain has TRBV29-1 and TRBJ2-7; 8 nucleotides match TRBD1. The CDR3 loop spans 12 amino acids. The V gene end was trimmed by 7 bases and the J gene end by 6 bases; junction bases not matched to a gene: 8. CDR1 SQVTM and CDR2 ANQGSEA come from the germline V gene. The CDR3 coding sequence is TGCAGCGCGTCGGACAGGGCCGGCGAGCAGTACTTC. Its translation: CSASDRAGEQYF.

This clone has more than one count but fewer than ten. V is TRBV7-8 and J is TRBJ1-1; D perhaps matches TRBD1 (6 bases). There are 15 residues in the CDR3. The V gene lost 7 bases and the J gene lost 7 bases, with 22 bases spanning the gap. The V gene's germline CDR1 is SGHVS and CDR2 FQNEAQ. The CDR3 here is CASIQTAGTRGEAFF. CDR3 DNA sequence: TGTGCCAGCATCCAAACAGCCGGGACACGGGGTGAAGCTTTCTTT.

This clone was seen only a few times. In nucleotides, the CDR3 is TGTGCCAGCAGCTTAGACCCCTATGGACAGGCGAACACTGAAGCTTTCTTT. Translated: CASSLDPYGQANTEAFF. The chain couples TRBV11-3 to TRBJ1-1; 7 bases line up with TRBD1. With 0 bases clipped from V and 1 base from J, the junction kept 8 bases outside the gene matches. The V gene's germline CDR1 is SGHNT and CDR2 YENEEA. The CDR3 loop spans 17 amino acids.

This sequence joins TRBV30 and TRBJ2-1; 9 bases map to TRBD2. V was clipped by 8 bases and J by 4 bases; unmatched bases: 0. The V gene's germline CDR1 is GTSNPN and CDR2 SVGIG (reference sequence). The CDR3 extends over 11 amino acids. The CDR3 here is CAAGGYNEQFF. CDR3 coding DNA: TGTGCCGCGGGGGGGTACAATGAGCAGTTCTTC.

The chain links TRBV7-2 to TRBJ2-3, with no clear D. Germline V gene lookup returns CDR1 SGHTA and CDR2 FQGNSA. Trimming removed 3 bases at V and 5 bases at J, with 3 bases between. The CDR3 contains 11 residues. Here the CDR3 DNA reads TGTGCCAGCAGCTTTCTAGATACGCAGTATTTT. Translating gives CASSFLDTQYF.

The chain recombines TRBV2 with TRBJ2-1; 12 nucleotides agree with TRBD2. The germline V gene encodes CDR1 SNHLY and CDR2 FYNNEI. The CDR3 runs to 19 residues. V gave up 1 base and J gave up 7 bases; unmatched junction bases: 14. CDR3 DNA sequence: TGTGCCAGCAGTGAAGTCAGGGACCTGACTAGCGGGAGTGTGAATGAGCAGTTCTTC. Protein sequence: CASSEVRDLTSGSVNEQFF. Full variable domain (missing parts from reference TRBV2 and TRBJ2-1): EPEVTQTPSHQVTQMGQEVILRCVPISNHLYFYWYRQILGQKVEFLVSFYNNEISEKSEIFDDQFSVERPDGSNFTLKIRSTKLEDSAMYFCASSEVRDLTSGSVNEQFFGPGTRLTVL.

The V and J genes are TRBV29-1 and TRBJ1-2, with 8 positions matching TRBD1. Germline CDR1 reads SQVTM; CDR2 reads ANQGSEA. This CDR3 spans 14 amino acids. V was clipped by 6 bases and J by 7 bases; unmatched bases: 13. The CDR3 loop is CSVNPPGQVGGYTF. CDR3 in DNA: TGCAGCGTCAACCCGCCGGGACAGGTTGGTGGCTACACCTTC.

The V gene is TRBV9, the J gene TRBJ1-2; 9 nucleotides align to TRBD1. V lost 0 bases to trimming and J lost 7 bases; unmatched junction nucleotides: 10. Germline loops: CDR1 SGDLS, CDR2 YYNGEE. This CDR3 is 16 amino acids long. The CDR3 region is CASSVAWDREQGGYTF. The CDR3 DNA reads TGTGCCAGCAGCGTAGCCTGGGACAGGGAGCAAGGTGGCTACACCTTC.

The gene calls are TRBV3-1 (or the pseudogene TRBV3-2) and TRBJ1-1, with D possibly being TRBD1 (5 bases). Germline V gives CDR1 LGHDT, CDR2 YNNKEL (reference sequence). This CDR3 comprises 13 residues. V lost 6 bases and J 4 bases, leaving 12 bases between the germline ends. The CDR3 reads CASRNGGGTEAFF. The CDR3 region has the DNA TGTGCCAGCAGAAACGGGGGGGGCACTGAAGCTTTCTTT.

The rearrangement links TRBV19 to TRBJ2-3, with 10 bases fitting TRBD2. Germline loops: CDR1 LNHDA, CDR2 SQIVND (reference sequence). This CDR3 is built from 22 residues. The junction had 25 bases not matched to a gene; V was cut back by 5 bases and J by 2 bases. The CDR3 DNA is TGTGCCAGTAGTCACTGGCCCTTGGTAGCGGGAGGCCACAATAGATCCACAGATACGCAGTATTTT. Its translation: CASSHWPLVAGGHNRSTDTQYF.

The rearrangement uses TRBV29-1 and TRBJ1-1; D call uncertain. V lost 7 bases and J lost 7, with 16 bases in between. Germline V gene sequence: CDR1 SQVTM, CDR2 ANQGSEA. CDR3 size: 12 residues. The CDR3 reads CSGEQQNLEAFF. The CDR3 nucleotides read TGCAGCGGCGAACAGCAAAATCTTGAAGCTTTCTTT. Using reference TRBV29-1 and TRBJ1-1 for the parts outside the CDR3, the full variable domain is SAVISQKPSRDICQRGTSLTIQCQVDSQVTMMFWYRQQPGQSLTLIATANQGSEATYESGFVIDKFPISRPNLTFSTLTVSNMSPEDSSIYLCSGEQQNLEAFFGQGTRLTVV.

J is TRBJ2-1 and V is TRBV7-2; 8 nucleotides line up with TRBD2. The ends lost 5 bases at V and 1 base at J; junction bases unmatched: 10. The V gene's germline CDR1 is SGHTA and CDR2 FQGNSA. The CDR3 runs 17 residues. This chain's CDR3 is CASSTMLGLASYNEQFF. The DNA of the CDR3 is TGTGCCAGCAGCACCATGTTAGGACTAGCTTCCTACAATGAGCAGTTCTTC.